Sequencing of this T cell receptor (beta chain) was carried out in a study of breast tumors, draining lymph nodes, adjacent tissues. The lymph nodes were axillary draining lymph nodes from breast cancer patients. V shed 8 bases and J 0 bases; nucleotides not matched to a gene: 2. The CDR3 loop spans 14 amino acids. CDR1 MNHNS and CDR2 SASEGT come from the germline V gene. For this clonotype: What it binds is unknown.

Notes on the study in general: Compared with lymph nodes, tumors were less diverse; compared with nontumor tissue, more. Tumor and nontumor repertoires were significantly more similar in luminal-like than in basal-like breast cancer. The data were judged consistent with most tumor T cells coming from lymph node and expanding in tumor.

TCRdb re-called the multiplex PCR reads through MiXCR, storing one row per CDR3 protein. The sample consists of about 130,000 distinct CDR3 sequences, 21% of them appearing once. Sequenced input: axillary lymph node tissue. V is TRBV6-1 and J is TRBJ1-3; TRBD1 matches at 9 bases. The sequence derives from a female donor with breast cancer. Some clones in this sample may be carry-over from other donors' samples. Here the CDR3 DNA reads TGTGCCAGCCTACAGGGGGCCTCTGGAAACACCATATATTTT. Protein: CASLQGASGNTIYF.